This T cell receptor beta chain derives from a study of T cells in Graves' hyperthyroidism and ophthalmopathy (dated by TCRdb to about 2019). Study-level background: Peripheral blood samples were taken at the time of initial diagnosis, prior to any treatment. After sampling, hyperthyroidism patients received methimazole starting at 30 mg daily, and ophthalmopathy patients received high-dose intravenous methylprednisolone. A discovery cohort of about a hundred patients, 43 with Graves' ophthalmopathy and approximately 55 with stable Graves' hyperthyroidism, was used to find distinguishing TCR V-J signatures. For training and testing, the approximately 92 patients in the discovery cohort were randomly divided in a 7:3 ratio. TCR Vbeta CDR3 sequencing of 120 to 150 peripheral blood samples (43 ophthalmopathy, 70 to 85 hyperthyroidism and roughly 17 progressor patients) is reported in the paper. Prospective prediction of ophthalmopathy was tested in an independent validation cohort of 18 to 20 hyperthyroidism patients and 15 to 17 patients who later progressed to ophthalmopathy. The study also compared thyroid tissue and blood T-cell repertoires from about six Graves' hyperthyroidism patients.

The hyperthyroidism patients were between 18 and 65 years old and newly diagnosed, with a disease duration of less than 2 months. The study excluded patients with uncontrolled infections, other autoimmune diseases, pregnancy or lactation. Diagnoses were established on the basis of clinical symptoms, serum thyroxine and TRAb, thyroid ultrasound, and orbital computed tomography. Blood from progressor patients was collected at the time of first diagnosis with hyperthyroidism, before any ophthalmopathy symptoms had appeared. Ficoll-Paque density gradient centrifugation was used to isolate PBMCs from approximately 11 ml of fresh peripheral blood. Progressor patients were defined as those initially diagnosed with Graves' hyperthyroidism in whom ophthalmopathy developed during follow-up. Trizol reagent was used to extract total RNA, and RNA quality was then checked on an Agilent 2100 Bioanalyzer. Amplification of TCR beta CDR3 regions was carried out from RNA transcripts. For the first round of RT-PCR on the TCR CDR3, the HTBI primer set was used together with the Qiagen OneStep RT-PCR kit. Libraries were constructed in a second round of multiplex PCR, after which size selection and purification were performed. The libraries were sequenced on an Illumina HiSeq2000 using paired-end 100 bp reads. Per the authors' processing: Raw data were processed with SOAPnuke, discarding reads with adapters, uncalled bases, mean Phred below 15, or no exact constant-primer or identifier match. High-quality paired reads were merged using COPE v1.2.5, and each unique nucleotide sequence was defined as a clonotype. MiTCR v1.1 was used to align the clonotypes against IMGT TRBV, TRBD and TRBJ reference segments. Analysis was restricted to V-J combinations with a frequency above 0.0001, which covered over 98% of repertoires. The TCS score was defined as the ratio of F50 (clonal expansion) to E x V (chaos), calculated using BLOSUM62-based TCRdist between CDR3 peptides within each V-J. Welch's t-statistics and random forest reduced roughly 540 V-J features to 13, which were used in a naive Bayes classifier (R e1071). TCRdb took the public reads, trimmed them with fastp at Q25, ran MiXCR for clone calling and kept in-frame beta chains. Duplicate CDR3 protein sequences are folded into a single record with the most common DNA and genes. TCRdb assigned the V and J calls; the authors' analysis was not used. The sample yields around 260,000 distinct CDR3 sequences; 20% to 30% were counted once. The ten most abundant clones make up around 28% of the sample.

Study-wide conclusions, independent of this receptor: Most expanded thyroid clonotypes (frequency above 0.001) were also detected in blood, suggesting blood repertoires may reflect thyroid immune responses. During validation, the model predicted progression to ophthalmopathy a median of roughly six months ahead of onset, with roughly 65% sensitivity and around 72% specificity. A model built on a 13 V-J signature distinguished ophthalmopathy from stable hyperthyroidism, reaching about 89% sensitivity and approximately 83% specificity in cross-validation and 80%/75% in testing. No statistical method was used to fix the sample size in advance, and group allocation was not hidden from the investigators.

This clonotype has a count of ten or more. The antigen it binds to is not known. No qualities accompany the bases; no much larger clone lies one base away. The trim is 0 bases for V and 4 bases for J, with a gap of 10 bases between the germline ends. CDR1 and CDR2 (SGHDT, YYEEEE) derive from the germline V gene. Including cysteine and phenylalanine, the CDR3 has 14 amino acids. Only the CDR3 DNA stays, 42 bases, in frame from base 1. This TCR derives from a man in his forties or fifties with Graves' hyperthyroidism that later progressed to Graves' ophthalmopathy. The specimen was blood. The rearranged chain carries TRBV5-6 and TRBJ1-1; TRBD1 is a weak D gene call, 5 bases matching. CDR3 sequence: CASSLDRTPTEAFF. The DNA sequence is as follows: TGTGCCAGCAGCTTGGACAGGACCCCCACTGAAGCTTTCTTT.